These 23 T cell receptor beta chains originate from one sample sequenced in a study of PD-1 blockade in classical Hodgkin lymphoma. The time point is: cycle 4 day 1 (C4D1), after more than 5 weeks of nivolumab. Patients all relapsed after autologous stem cell transplantation, and there was variation in brentuximab vedotin exposure. This table comes from immunoSEQ multiplex PCR, and its TCRdb copy is limited to in-frame clones, with some not included. Among some 28,000 clones listed, roughly 82% were seen once. The sample was peripheral blood mononuclear cells (PBMCs), taken before the fourth cycle of nivolumab. These TCRs come from a human donor with classical Hodgkin lymphoma.

J is TRBJ2-7 and V is TRBV7-8; no reliable D call. The CDR3 totals 15 residues. Germline CDR1 reads SGHVS; CDR2 reads FQNEAQ. With 2 bases removed from V and 3 bases from J, the gap between germline ends came to 14 bases. The CDR3 is CASSLLTSPNYEQYF. For the CDR3, the DNA is TGTGCCAGCAGCTTATTGACCTCACCCAACTACGAGCAGTACTTC.

This clone was counted only a few times. The gene calls are TRBV6-5 and TRBJ1-1; the match to TRBD1 covers 9 bases. The CDR3 runs 15 residues. V was pared by 5 bases and J by 4 bases, with 8 bases of the junction left unmatched. CDR1 is MNHEY and CDR2 is SVGAGI in the germline V gene. Here the CDR3 reads CASSTTGGGGTEAFF. The CDR3 DNA reads TGTGCCAGCAGTACCACAGGGGGCGGAGGCACTGAAGCTTTCTTT.

The V and J genes are TRBV28 and TRBJ2-7; 11 nucleotides align to TRBD2. The length of the CDR3 is 15 residues. V shed 2 bases and J 6 bases; nucleotides not matched to a gene: 6. Germline V lookup: CDR1 MDHEN, CDR2 SYDVKM. CDR3 in amino acids: CASSLNLAGGREQYF. In DNA, the CDR3 is TGTGCCAGCAGTTTAAACCTAGCGGGGGGTCGCGAGCAGTACTTC. The whole variable domain, remainder taken from reference TRBV28 and TRBJ2-7, is DVKVTQSSRYLVKRTGEKVFLECVQDMDHENMFWYRQDPGLGLRLIYFSYDVKMKEKGDIPEGYSVSREKKERFSLILESASTNQTSMYLCASSLNLAGGREQYFGPGTRLTVT.

The table lists this clone with a count of one. This chain links TRBV11-2 with TRBJ2-3, with D possibly being TRBD2 (7 bases). Germline CDR1 and CDR2: SGHAT and FQNNGV. V lost 2 bases, J lost 4 bases, and 13 bases lay in between. The CDR3 is 15 residues long. CDR3 in DNA: TGTGCCAGCAGCTTAAAGGGGGGGGTGGCAGATACGCAGTATTTT. Amino acids: CASSLKGGVADTQYF.

The gene calls are TRBV7-9 and TRBJ2-3, with D uncertain. This CDR3 comprises 15 residues. The germline V gene encodes CDR1 SEHNR and CDR2 FQNEAQ (reference sequence). Trimming stripped 2 bases from V and 4 bases from J, with 13 bases between. The CDR3 DNA reads as TGTGCCAGCAGCTTAAGATCGGACGGTCCAGATACGCAGTATTTT. It codes for CASSLRSDGPDTQYF.

This clone was detected only a few times. CDR3 DNA sequence: TGTGCCAGCAGCCAAGAGGTGGTCGGGGGATCACCCCTCCACTTT. Translated, it gives CASSQEVVGGSPLHF. The chain couples TRBV4-2 to TRBJ1-6, with a tentative D call TRBD1 (5 bases). Trimming pared 0 bases from V and 10 bases from J, leaving 13 bases between. CDR1 is LGHNA, CDR2 YNFKEQ, per germline. The CDR3 extends over 15 amino acids.

V gene TRBV5-1 combines with J gene TRBJ2-3, with D uncertain. This CDR3 spans 12 amino acids. CDR1 and CDR2 (germline): SGHRS, YFSETQ. V dropped 3 bases and J dropped 2 bases, with 4 bases sitting between them. Here the CDR3 reads CASSSYTDTQYF. CDR3 nucleotide sequence: TGCGCCAGCAGCTCGTACACAGATACGCAGTATTTT. The full variable domain, with the rest looked up from reference TRBV5-1 and TRBJ2-3, is KAGVTQTPRYLIKTRGQQVTLSCSPISGHRSVSWYQQTPGQGLQFLFEYFSETQRNKGNFPGRFSGRQFSNSRSEMNVSTLELGDSALYLCASSSYTDTQYFGPGTRLTVL.

The chain couples TRBV12-5 to TRBJ2-6; the D gene could be TRBD1 or TRBD2 (5 bases each). Germline assignment: CDR1 LGHNT and CDR2 FRNRAP. Trimming removed 5 bases from V and 5 bases from J, with 22 bases in between. The CDR3 totals 18 residues. The CDR3 coding sequence is TGTGCTAGTGGTCCCCGGACTGCAGGACAAAGTCGGGCCAACGTCCTGACTTTC. Protein product: CASGPRTAGQSRANVLTF.

The chain uses TRBV19 and TRBJ2-5; possible D gene TRBD1, 6 bases. Trimming pared 3 bases from V and 2 bases from J, leaving 13 bases between. The CDR3 is made up of 15 amino acids. CDR1 and CDR2 from the germline V gene are LNHDA and SQIVND (reference sequence). The CDR3 is CASSITGPGQETQYF. The CDR3 bases are TGTGCCAGTAGTATTACAGGGCCAGGGCAAGAGACCCAGTACTTC.

The chain carries TRBV6-5 and TRBJ1-2; TRBD1 aligns across 7 bases. The CDR3 runs to 15 residues. J lost 5 bases, V lost 2 bases, and 8 bases had no gene match. The V gene's germline CDR1 is MNHEY and CDR2 SVGAGI. The CDR3 coding sequence is TGTGCCAGCAGTTACCGCCAGGGGGTTGGTTATGGCTACACCTTC. Its protein product is CASSYRQGVGYGYTF.

The V gene is TRBV28, the J gene TRBJ1-2, with D possibly being TRBD1 (5 bases). The germline V and J ends were trimmed by 6 bases and 8 bases, with 16 bases remaining between them. From germline, CDR1 is MDHEN and CDR2 SYDVKM. The CDR3 length is 13 residues. CDR3 in amino acids: CASSPPGTGGYTF. The CDR3 DNA reads TGTGCCAGCAGCCCTCCAGGGACGGGGGGCTACACCTTC.

V is TRBV2 and J is TRBJ1-4; no definite D call. This CDR3 has 13 residues. Germline CDR1 is SNHLY and CDR2 is FYNNEI. Trimming removed 4 bases from V and 6 bases from J, with 9 bases in between. The chain's CDR3 is CASSVVRDEKLFF. The CDR3 DNA is TGTGCCAGCAGTGTAGTCAGAGATGAAAAACTGTTTTTT. The whole variable domain, remainder taken from reference TRBV2 and TRBJ1-4, is EPEVTQTPSHQVTQMGQEVILRCVPISNHLYFYWYRQILGQKVEFLVSFYNNEISEKSEIFDDQFSVERPDGSNFTLKIRSTKLEDSAMYFCASSVVRDEKLFFGSGTQLSVL.

This sequence joins TRBV7-8 and TRBJ2-5; D gene unclear. CDR1 and CDR2 (germline): SGHVS, FQNEAQ. V lost 2 bases and J lost 2, with 15 bases in between. CDR3 length: 16 residues. The CDR3 DNA reads TGTGCCAGCAGCTTACGAATAAGGAACTTTCAAGAGACCCAGTACTTC. Its translation: CASSLRIRNFQETQYF.

V usage is TRBV2 and J usage is TRBJ2-2, with D unclear. The length of the CDR3 is 13 residues. Germline CDR1 SNHLY, CDR2 FYNNEI. Trimming took off 2 bases at V and 1 base at J, with 2 bases between the two ends. CDR3 in DNA: TGTGCCAGCAGTGAACAGAACACCGGGGAGCTGTTTTTT. It translates to CASSEQNTGELFF.

There are a few counts of this clone. V is TRBV18 and J is TRBJ1-1; no firm D call. Germline assignment: CDR1 KGHSH and CDR2 LQKENI. V lost 6 bases and J lost 4, with 18 bases in between. This CDR3 is 15 amino acids long. Here the CDR3 reads CASSLQSQVGTEAFF. The DNA of the CDR3 is TGTGCCAGCTCCCTACAAAGTCAGGTCGGCACTGAAGCTTTCTTT.

This chain joins TRBV4-1 and TRBJ2-3; 8 bases line up with TRBD2. With V trimmed by 5 bases and J by 0 bases, 4 bases remained unmatched. The germline V gene has CDR1 MGHRA and CDR2 YSYEKL. The CDR3 loop spans 15 amino acids. In DNA form, the CDR3 reads TGCGCCAGCAGCGCGCGGGGGGCCAGCACAGATACGCAGTATTTT. It yields the protein CASSARGASTDTQYF.

This chain connects TRBV28 to TRBJ2-7, with 10 bases identical to TRBD1. The CDR3 length is 15 residues. The V gene's germline CDR1 is MDHEN and CDR2 SYDVKM. The V segment lost 4 bases and the J segment 5 bases; nucleotides outside the gene matches: 8. CDR3 nucleotides: TGTGCCAGCAGTTCACCCGGGACAGGGGTCCACGAGCAGTACTTC. Translated: CASSSPGTGVHEQYF. The full variable domain, rest sourced from reference TRBV28 and TRBJ2-7, is DVKVTQSSRYLVKRTGEKVFLECVQDMDHENMFWYRQDPGLGLRLIYFSYDVKMKEKGDIPEGYSVSREKKERFSLILESASTNQTSMYLCASSSPGTGVHEQYFGPGTRLTVT.

The CDR3 nucleotides read TGCGCCAGCTCTCTCTCTGGGGCCAACGTCCTGACTTTC. Translation: CASSLSGANVLTF. The V call is TRBV5-1, the J call TRBJ2-6; D gene unclear. The CDR3 extends over 13 amino acids. Per germline, CDR1 SGHRS and CDR2 YFSETQ. Deletions cut 7 bases from V and 0 bases from J, with 5 bases between.

This chain connects TRBV5-1 to TRBJ2-1; TRBD2 matches at 11 bases. Germline V gene data show CDR1 as SGHRS and CDR2 as YFSETQ. This CDR3 spans 14 amino acids. With V trimmed by 0 bases and J by 10 bases, 3 bases remained unmatched. This CDR3 reads CASSLGASGGEQFF. DNA of the CDR3: TGCGCCAGCAGCTTGGGCGCTAGCGGGGGGGAGCAGTTCTTC.

The chain joins TRBV14 to TRBJ2-5; TRBD2 is a possible D gene (5 bases). Germline V gene sequence: CDR1 SGHDN, CDR2 FVKESK. V lost 4 bases, J lost 5 bases, and 8 bases lay in between. CDR3 length equals 12 residues. CDR3 DNA: TGTGCCAGCAGCCGAGGAGGCGAGACCCAGTACTTC. It specifies CASSRGGETQYF.

This chain connects TRBV2 to TRBJ1-2; D remains unclear. The germline CDR1 and CDR2 sequences are SNHLY and FYNNEI. V was clipped by 4 bases and J by 5 bases, with 8 bases between them. The CDR3 length is 12 residues. CDR3 residues: CASSGEVYGYTF. DNA of the CDR3: TGTGCCAGCAGTGGAGAGGTTTATGGCTACACCTTC.

The rearrangement uses TRBV4-1 and TRBJ2-5, with 7 bases aligning to TRBD2. Germline loops: CDR1 MGHRA, CDR2 YSYEKL. The CDR3 has 14 residues. V gave up 4 bases and J gave up 5 bases; unmatched junction bases: 7. The CDR3, as DNA: TGCGCCAGCAGCCGCCCGTGGGGGGGGGAGACCCAGTACTTC. Its translation is CASSRPWGGETQYF.

V usage is TRBV15 and J usage is TRBJ2-5; D is unresolved. The germline gives CDR1 LNHNV, CDR2 YYDKDF (reference sequence). This CDR3 is 15 amino acids long. With 0 bases removed from V and 2 bases from J, the gap between germline ends came to 10 bases. CDR3 coding DNA: TGTGCCACCAGCAGAGATTTCCACAGTCAAGAGACCCAGTACTTC. Translation: CATSRDFHSQETQYF.